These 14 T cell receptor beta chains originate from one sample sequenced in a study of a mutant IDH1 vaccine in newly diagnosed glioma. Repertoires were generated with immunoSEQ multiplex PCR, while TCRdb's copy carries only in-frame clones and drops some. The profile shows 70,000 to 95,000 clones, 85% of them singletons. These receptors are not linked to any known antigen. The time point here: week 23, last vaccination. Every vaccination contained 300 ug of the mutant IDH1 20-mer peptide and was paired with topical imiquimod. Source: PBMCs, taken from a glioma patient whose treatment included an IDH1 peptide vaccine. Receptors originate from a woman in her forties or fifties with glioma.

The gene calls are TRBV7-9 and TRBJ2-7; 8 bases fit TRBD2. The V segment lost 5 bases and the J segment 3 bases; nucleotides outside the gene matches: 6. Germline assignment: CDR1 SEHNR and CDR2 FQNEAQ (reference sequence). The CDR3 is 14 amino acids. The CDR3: CASSPTAGGYEQYF. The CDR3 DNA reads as TGTGCCAGCAGCCCGACCGCGGGGGGCTACGAGCAGTACTTC.

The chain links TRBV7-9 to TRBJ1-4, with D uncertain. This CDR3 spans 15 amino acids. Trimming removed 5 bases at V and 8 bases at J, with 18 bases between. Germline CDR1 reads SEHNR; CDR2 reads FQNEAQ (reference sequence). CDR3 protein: CASSPPGWDREKLFF. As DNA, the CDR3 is TGTGCCAGCAGCCCCCCCGGTTGGGATAGGGAAAAACTGTTTTTT.

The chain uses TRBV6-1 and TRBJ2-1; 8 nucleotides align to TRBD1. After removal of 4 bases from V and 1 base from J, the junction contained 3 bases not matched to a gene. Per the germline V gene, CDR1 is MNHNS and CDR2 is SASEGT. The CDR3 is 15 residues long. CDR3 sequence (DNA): TGTGCCAGCAGTGCACAGGGGGAGTCCTACAATGAGCAGTTCTTC. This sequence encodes CASSAQGESYNEQFF.

The CDR3 region has the DNA TGTGCCTGGAGTGTCGGCGGGGGGGTACTAGAGCAGTACTTC. This encodes CAWSVGGGVLEQYF. This chain uses TRBV30 with TRBJ2-7; 9 bases are shared with TRBD2. The length of the CDR3 is 14 residues. V lost 0 bases, J lost 7 bases, and 7 bases stayed unmatched. Germline CDR1 GTSNPN, CDR2 SVGIG (reference sequence). The whole variable domain, filled in from reference TRBV30 and TRBJ2-7, reads SQTIHQWPATLVQPVGSPLSLECTVEGTSNPNLYWYRQAAGRGLQLLFYSVGIGQISSEVPQNLSASRPQDRQFILSSKKLLLSDSGFYLCAWSVGGGVLEQYFGPGTRLTVT.

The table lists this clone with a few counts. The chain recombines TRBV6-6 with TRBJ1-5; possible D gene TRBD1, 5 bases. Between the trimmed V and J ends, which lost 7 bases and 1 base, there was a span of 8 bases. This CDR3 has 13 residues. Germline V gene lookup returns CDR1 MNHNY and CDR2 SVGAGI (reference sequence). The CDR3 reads CASMRDSNQPQHF. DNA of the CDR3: TGTGCCAGCATGAGGGACAGCAATCAGCCCCAGCATTTT.

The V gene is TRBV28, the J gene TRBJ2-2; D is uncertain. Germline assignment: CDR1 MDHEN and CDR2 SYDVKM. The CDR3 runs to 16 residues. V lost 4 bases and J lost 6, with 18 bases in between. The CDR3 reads CASSSSVARGPGELFF. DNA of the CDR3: TGTGCCAGCAGTTCTTCCGTCGCTCGAGGCCCCGGGGAGCTGTTTTTT.

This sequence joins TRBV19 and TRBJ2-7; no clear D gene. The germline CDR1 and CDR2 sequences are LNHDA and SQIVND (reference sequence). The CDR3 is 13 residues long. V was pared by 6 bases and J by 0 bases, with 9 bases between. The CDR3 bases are TGTGCCAGTAGAGGCTCCAGCTCCTACGAGCAGTACTTC. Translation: CASRGSSSYEQYF.

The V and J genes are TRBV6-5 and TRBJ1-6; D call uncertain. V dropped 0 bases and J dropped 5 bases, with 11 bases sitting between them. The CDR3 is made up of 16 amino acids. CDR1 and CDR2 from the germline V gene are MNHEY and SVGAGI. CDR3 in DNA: TGTGCCAGCAGTTACTCGCCGGGGAATAATAATTCACCCCTCCACTTT. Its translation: CASSYSPGNNNSPLHF.

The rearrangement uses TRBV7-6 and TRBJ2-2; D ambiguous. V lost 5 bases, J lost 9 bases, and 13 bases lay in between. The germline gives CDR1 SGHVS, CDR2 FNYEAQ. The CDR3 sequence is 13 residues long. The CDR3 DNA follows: TGTGCCAGCAGCCAGACACCGAACCGGGAGCTGTTTTTT. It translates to CASSQTPNRELFF.

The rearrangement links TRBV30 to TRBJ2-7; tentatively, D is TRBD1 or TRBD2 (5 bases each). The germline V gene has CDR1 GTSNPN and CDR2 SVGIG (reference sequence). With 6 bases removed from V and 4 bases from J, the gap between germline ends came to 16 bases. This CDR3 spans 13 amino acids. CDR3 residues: CACGTGSKYEQYF. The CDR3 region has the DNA TGTGCCTGTGGGACGGGCTCTAAGTACGAGCAGTACTTC.

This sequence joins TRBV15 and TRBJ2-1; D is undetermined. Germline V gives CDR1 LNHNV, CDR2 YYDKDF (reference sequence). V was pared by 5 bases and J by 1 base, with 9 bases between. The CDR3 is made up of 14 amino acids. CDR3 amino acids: CATSPARSYNEQFF. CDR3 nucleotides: TGTGCCACCAGCCCCGCGCGGTCCTACAATGAGCAGTTCTTC.

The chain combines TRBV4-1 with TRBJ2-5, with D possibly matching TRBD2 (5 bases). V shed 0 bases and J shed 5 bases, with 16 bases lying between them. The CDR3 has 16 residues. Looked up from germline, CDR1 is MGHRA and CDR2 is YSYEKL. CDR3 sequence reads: CASSQDASPREETQYF. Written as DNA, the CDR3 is TGCGCCAGCAGCCAAGATGCGAGCCCGAGGGAGGAGACCCAGTACTTC.

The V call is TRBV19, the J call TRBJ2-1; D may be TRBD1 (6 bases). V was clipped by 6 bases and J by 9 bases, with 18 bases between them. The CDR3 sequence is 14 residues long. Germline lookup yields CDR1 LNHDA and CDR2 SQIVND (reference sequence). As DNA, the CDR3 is TGTGCCAGTAGAACTACCCCAGACAGGATTGAGCAGTTCTTC. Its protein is CASRTTPDRIEQFF.

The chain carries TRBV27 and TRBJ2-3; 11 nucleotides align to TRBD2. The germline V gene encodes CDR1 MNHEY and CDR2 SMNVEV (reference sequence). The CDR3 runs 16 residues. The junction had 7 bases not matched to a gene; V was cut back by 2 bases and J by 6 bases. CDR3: CASSLLLAGGWDTQYF. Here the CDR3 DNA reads TGTGCCAGCAGTTTACTCCTAGCGGGAGGCTGGGATACGCAGTATTTT.